This T cell receptor (beta chain) was sequenced during a study of blood T cell repertoires in COVID-19. As for the study in general: The analysed material was cDNA or gDNA that came from T cells, B-cell-depleted T cells, or PBMCs.

Trimming pared 4 bases from V and 7 bases from J, leaving 15 bases between. CDR3 length: 14 amino acids. Per germline, CDR1 SGHNT and CDR2 YYREEE (reference sequence). How the authors handled the data: Amplification of reference gene primers provided the estimated nucleated cell counts. The protocol was immunoSEQ multiplex PCR, while the TCRdb copy is restricted to in-frame clones and leaves out a portion. From that table come the V and J calls and clone size; the DNA was used to work out D and trimming. Of approximately 100,000 clones listed, roughly 82% are singletons. The chain joins TRBV5-4 to TRBJ2-1; possibly TRBD2 for D (5 bases). Sequenced: peripheral blood. The clonotype was recovered from a human donor in a cohort sampled during active COVID-19. DNA of the CDR3: TGTGCCAGCAGCGGAGGTAGGGTCGAGAATGAGCAGTTCTTC. Amino acids: CASSGGRVENEQFF.